The TCR beta chain described here comes from a study of blood T cell repertoires in COVID-19. The wider study: PBMCs, B-cell-depleted T cells, or T cells were the source of the cDNA or gDNA that made up the material.

The study assigned cohorts using participant-reported clinical history. The CDR3 has 11 residues. The trim removed 5 bases at V and 9 bases at J, leaving 5 bases unmatched. Germline CDR1 and CDR2: DFQATT and SNEGSKA (reference sequence). TCRdb's copy holds only in-frame clones and misses some; the assay was immunoSEQ multiplex PCR. Found here are roughly 250,000 clones, about nine tenths of them singletons; the top ten hold around 6%. V and J are TRBV20-1 and TRBJ2-3, with 7 positions matching TRBD2. What was sequenced was PBMCs or T cells enriched from blood (not recorded which). The source of this sequence is a woman in her thirties with acute COVID-19. The CDR3 nucleotides read TGCAGTGCTGGCGGGCGGGAGACGCAGTATTTT. Its protein is CSAGGRETQYF.